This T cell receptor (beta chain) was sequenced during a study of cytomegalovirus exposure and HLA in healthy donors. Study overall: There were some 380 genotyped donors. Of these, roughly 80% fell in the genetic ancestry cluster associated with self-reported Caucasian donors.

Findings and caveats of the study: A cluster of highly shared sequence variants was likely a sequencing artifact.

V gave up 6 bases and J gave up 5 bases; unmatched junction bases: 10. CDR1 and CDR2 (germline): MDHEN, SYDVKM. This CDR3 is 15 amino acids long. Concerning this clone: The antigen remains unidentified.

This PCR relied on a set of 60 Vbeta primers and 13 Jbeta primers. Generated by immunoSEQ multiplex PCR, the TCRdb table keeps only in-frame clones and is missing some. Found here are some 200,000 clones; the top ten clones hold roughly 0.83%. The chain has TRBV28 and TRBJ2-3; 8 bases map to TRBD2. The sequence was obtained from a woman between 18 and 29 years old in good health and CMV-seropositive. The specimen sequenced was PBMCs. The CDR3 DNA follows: TGTGCCAGCAGCCAAGCGGGAGCAAAGGGAGATACGCAGTATTTT. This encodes CASSQAGAKGDTQYF.